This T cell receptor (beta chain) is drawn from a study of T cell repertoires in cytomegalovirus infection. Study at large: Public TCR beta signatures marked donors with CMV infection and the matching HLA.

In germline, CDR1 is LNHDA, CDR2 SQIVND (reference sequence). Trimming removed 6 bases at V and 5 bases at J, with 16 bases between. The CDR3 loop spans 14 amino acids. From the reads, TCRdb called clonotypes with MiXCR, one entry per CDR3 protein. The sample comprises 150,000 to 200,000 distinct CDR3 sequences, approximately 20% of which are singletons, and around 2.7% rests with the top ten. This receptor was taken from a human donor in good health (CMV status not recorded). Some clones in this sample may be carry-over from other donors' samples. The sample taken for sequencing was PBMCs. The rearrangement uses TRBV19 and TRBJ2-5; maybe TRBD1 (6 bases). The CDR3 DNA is TGTGCCAGTAGATCTAGGGGGACGGGGGAGACCCAGTACTTC. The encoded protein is CASRSRGTGETQYF.